This T cell receptor beta chain was sequenced in a study of cytomegalovirus exposure and HLA in healthy donors. This clone was picked up a small number of times. Its antigen is still unknown. Primers: 60 Vbeta forward and 13 Jbeta reverse. Assay used: immunoSEQ multiplex PCR; TCRdb lists only in-frame clones, some missing. This sample carries 150,000 to 200,000 clones, roughly 13% of them seen once, and the ten largest clones take approximately 8.4%. Study-wide results and limits: In a later analysis, TCR association rates varied by HLA locus: DRB1 most, HLA-C fewest. What was likely a sequencing artifact was a cluster of highly shared sequence variants. V- and J-gene trimming in TCR beta was tied to a missense DCLRE1C variant by an analysis performed later.

The V gene's germline CDR1 is SGHDT and CDR2 YYEEEE. This CDR3 region has 14 residues. The junction had 6 bases not matched to a gene; V was cut back by 3 bases and J by 4 bases. The chain is built from TRBV5-6 and TRBJ1-2, with 7 bases identical to TRBD1. This receptor was obtained from a man aged 50 to 60 in good health and CMV-seropositive. Sample: PBMCs. This chain's CDR3 is CASSSRTGLYGYTF. CDR3 DNA: TGTGCCAGCAGCTCCAGGACAGGTCTCTATGGCTACACCTTC.